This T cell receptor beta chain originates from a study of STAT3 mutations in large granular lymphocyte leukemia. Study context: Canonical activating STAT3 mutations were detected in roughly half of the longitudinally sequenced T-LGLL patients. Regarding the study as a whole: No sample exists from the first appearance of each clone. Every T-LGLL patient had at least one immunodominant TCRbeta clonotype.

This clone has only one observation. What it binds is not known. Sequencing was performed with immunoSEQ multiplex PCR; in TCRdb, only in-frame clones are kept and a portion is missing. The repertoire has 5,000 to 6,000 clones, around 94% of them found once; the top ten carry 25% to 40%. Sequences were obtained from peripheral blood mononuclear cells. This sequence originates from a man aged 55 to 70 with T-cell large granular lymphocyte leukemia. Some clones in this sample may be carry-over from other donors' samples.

In DNA form, the CDR3 reads TGTGCCTGGAGTGTACTAGCCGGCGGGGAGCTGTTTTTT. Translating it yields CAWSVLAGGELFF. The chain uses TRBV30 and TRBJ2-2; D may be TRBD2 (6 bases). The length of the CDR3 is 13 residues. Deletions cut 0 bases from V and 7 bases from J, with 9 bases between. Germline values: CDR1 GTSNPN, CDR2 SVGIG (reference sequence).